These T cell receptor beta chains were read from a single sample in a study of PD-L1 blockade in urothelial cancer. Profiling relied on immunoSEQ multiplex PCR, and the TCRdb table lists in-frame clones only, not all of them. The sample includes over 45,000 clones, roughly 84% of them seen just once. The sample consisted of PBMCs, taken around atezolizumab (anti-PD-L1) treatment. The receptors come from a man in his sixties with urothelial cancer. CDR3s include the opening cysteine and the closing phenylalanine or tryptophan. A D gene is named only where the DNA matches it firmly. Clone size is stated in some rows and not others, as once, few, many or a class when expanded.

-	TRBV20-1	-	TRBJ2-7	CSVQGGEQYF	TGCAGTGTCCAGGGCGGCGAGCAGTACTTC
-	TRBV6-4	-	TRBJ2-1	CASSEIYGYEQFF	TGTGCCAGCAGTGAGATATACGGGTATGAGCAGTTCTTC
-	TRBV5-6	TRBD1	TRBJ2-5	CASSSYDREQETQYF	TGTGCCAGCAGCTCATATGACAGGGAGCAAGAGACCCAGTACTTC
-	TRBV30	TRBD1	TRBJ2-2	CAWSVVQGIGTGELFF	TGTGCCTGGAGTGTCGTACAGGGGATTGGCACCGGGGAGCTGTTTTTT
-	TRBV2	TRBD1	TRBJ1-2	CASSERDRGGYTF	TGTGCCAGCAGTGAACGAGACAGGGGTGGCTACACCTTC
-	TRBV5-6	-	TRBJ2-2	CASTTRWQVNTGELFF	TGTGCCAGCACCACCCGGTGGCAGGTGAACACCGGGGAGCTGTTTTTT
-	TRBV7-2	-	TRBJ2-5	CASSHDRGETQYF	TGTGCCAGCAGTCATGACAGAGGAGAGACCCAGTACTTC
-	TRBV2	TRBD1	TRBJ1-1	CASSAPGQAPYFMNTEAFF	TGTGCCAGCAGCGCCCCGGGACAGGCGCCTTATTTCATGAACACTGAAGCTTTCTTT
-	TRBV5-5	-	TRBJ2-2	CASSWGVGWGVGELFF	TGTGCCAGCAGCTGGGGAGTTGGATGGGGAGTCGGGGAGCTGTTTTTT
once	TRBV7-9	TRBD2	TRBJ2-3	CASSVGGSGAGFTQYF	TGTGCCAGCAGCGTCGGCGGATCCGGAGCGGGGTTTACGCAGTATTTT
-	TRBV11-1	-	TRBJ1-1	CASSPRGRNTEAFF	TGTGCCAGCAGCCCTAGGGGGAGAAACACTGAAGCTTTCTTT
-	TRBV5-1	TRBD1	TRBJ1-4	CASSTGQNEKLFF	TGCGCCAGTTCGACAGGGCAGAATGAAAAACTGTTTTTT
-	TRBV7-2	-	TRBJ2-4	CASSLPSVNIQYF	TGTGCCAGCAGCTTACCTAGCGTGAACATTCAGTACTTC
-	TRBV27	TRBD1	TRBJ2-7	CASGDRGNYFEQYF	TGTGCCAGCGGAGACAGGGGAAATTACTTCGAGCAGTACTTC
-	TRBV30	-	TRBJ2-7	CAWSVGTSYREQYF	TGTGCCTGGAGTGTAGGCACTAGCTATCGGGAGCAGTACTTC
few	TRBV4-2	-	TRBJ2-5	CASSLYTGRGQETQYF	TGTGCCAGCAGCCTTTACACGGGAAGGGGGCAAGAGACCCAGTACTTC
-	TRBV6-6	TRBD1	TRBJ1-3	CASSYSRGQGGNTIYF	TGTGCCAGCAGTTACTCGCGGGGACAGGGAGGGAACACCATATATTTT
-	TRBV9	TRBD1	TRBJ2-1	CASTKQGLSSYNEQFF	TGTGCCAGCACCAAACAGGGGCTGAGCTCCTACAATGAGCAGTTCTTC
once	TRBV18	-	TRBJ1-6	CASSPQDYRSPLHF	TGTGCCAGCTCACCTCAAGATTACAGGTCACCCCTCCACTTT
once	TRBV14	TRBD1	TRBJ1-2	CASSQRAGTGDGYTF	TGTGCCAGCAGCCAGCGAGCCGGGACAGGGGATGGCTACACCTTC
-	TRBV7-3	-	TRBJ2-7	CASSLSPGAYEQYF	TGTGCCAGCAGCTTAAGCCCAGGGGCCTACGAGCAGTACTTC
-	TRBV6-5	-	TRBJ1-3	CASTTPSGSGNTIYF	TGTGCCAGCACAACGCCCTCGGGTTCTGGAAACACCATATATTTT
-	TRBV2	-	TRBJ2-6	CASSSSGANVLTF	TGTGCCAGCTCCTCGTCTGGGGCCAACGTCCTGACTTTC
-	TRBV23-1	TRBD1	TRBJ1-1	CASRNRGGTEAFF	TGCGCCAGCAGAAACAGGGGGGGCACTGAAGCTTTCTTT
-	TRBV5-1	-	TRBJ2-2	CASSLGRDIGTGELFF	TGCGCCAGCAGCTTGGGGCGCGACATAGGCACCGGGGAGCTGTTTTTT
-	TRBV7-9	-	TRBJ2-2	CASSLAGGTGELFF	TGTGCCAGCAGCTTAGCAGGGGGCACCGGGGAGCTGTTTTTT
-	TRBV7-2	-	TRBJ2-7	CASSPDYYSYEQYF	TGTGCCAGCAGTCCTGACTACTACTCCTACGAGCAGTACTTC
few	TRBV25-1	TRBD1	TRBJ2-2	CASTTGWTGATGELFF	TGTGCCAGCACTACGGGGTGGACAGGGGCGACCGGGGAGCTGTTTTTT
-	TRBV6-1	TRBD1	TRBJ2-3	CASSQGAGPDTQYF	TGTGCCAGCAGTCAGGGGGCAGGACCAGATACGCAGTATTTT
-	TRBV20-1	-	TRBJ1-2	CSPDYGYTF	TGCAGCCCGGACTATGGCTACACCTTC
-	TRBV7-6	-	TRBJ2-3	CASSGEAGSDTQYF	TGTGCCAGCAGCGGAGAGGCGGGGTCGGATACGCAGTATTTT
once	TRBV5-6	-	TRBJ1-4	CASSLGFNGGYDEKLFF	TGTGCCAGCAGCTTGGGATTTAATGGGGGGTACGATGAAAAACTGTTTTTT
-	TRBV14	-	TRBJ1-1	CASSQTGVEAFF	TGTGCCAGCAGCCAGACAGGAGTTGAAGCTTTCTTT
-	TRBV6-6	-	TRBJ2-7	CASSYTSVSYEQYF	TGTGCCAGCAGTTATACGAGCGTCAGCTACGAGCAGTACTTC
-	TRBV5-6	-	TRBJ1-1	CASSLGGAGQIRNTEAFF	TGTGCCAGCAGCTTGGGGGGAGCGGGGCAGATAAGGAACACTGAAGCTTTCTTT
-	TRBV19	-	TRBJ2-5	CASSIGRETQYF	TGTGCCAGTAGTATAGGGAGAGAGACCCAGTACTTC
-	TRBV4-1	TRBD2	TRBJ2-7	CASSPGLAGGSTYEQYF	TGCGCCAGCAGCCCAGGACTAGCGGGGGGTTCTACCTACGAGCAGTACTTC
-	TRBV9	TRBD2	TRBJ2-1	CASSVATSGPPVEQFF	TGTGCCAGCAGCGTAGCTACTAGCGGTCCCCCGGTCGAGCAGTTCTTC
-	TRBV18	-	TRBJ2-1	CASSPLAALGEQFF	TGTGCCAGCTCACCCTTAGCGGCCCTAGGGGAGCAGTTCTTC
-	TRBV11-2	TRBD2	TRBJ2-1	CASSRRTSQDEQFF	TGTGCCAGCAGCCGAAGGACTAGTCAGGATGAGCAGTTCTTC
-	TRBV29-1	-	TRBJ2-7	CSVNNSYEQYF	TGCAGCGTTAACAATTCCTACGAGCAGTACTTC
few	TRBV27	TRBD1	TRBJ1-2	CASSFKGGGGYTF	TGTGCCAGCAGTTTCAAAGGGGGCGGTGGCTACACCTTC
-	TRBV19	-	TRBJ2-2	CASSISGWRNTGELFF	TGTGCCAGTAGTATTAGTGGGTGGAGAAACACCGGGGAGCTGTTTTTT
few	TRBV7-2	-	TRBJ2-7	CASSLSGQAYEQYF	TGTGCCAGCAGCTTATCGGGACAAGCGTACGAGCAGTACTTC
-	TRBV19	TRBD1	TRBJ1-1	CASSVIISDRRGTEAFF	TGTGCCAGTAGTGTAATTATATCGGACAGGAGGGGTACTGAAGCTTTCTTT
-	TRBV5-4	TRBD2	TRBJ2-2	CASRAGLAGIGGTGELFF	TGTGCCAGCAGAGCAGGACTAGCGGGAATCGGGGGGACCGGGGAGCTGTTTTTT
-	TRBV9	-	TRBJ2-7	CASSVSPQGGHEQYF	TGTGCCAGCAGCGTATCTCCGCAGGGGGGCCACGAGCAGTACTTC
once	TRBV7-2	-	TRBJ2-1	CASSFGYGEQFF	TGTGCCAGCAGCTTCGGGTACGGTGAGCAGTTCTTC
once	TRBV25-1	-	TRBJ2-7	CASRPGTHYEQYF	TGTGCCAGCAGGCCCGGGACACACTACGAGCAGTACTTC
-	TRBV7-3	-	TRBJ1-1	CASSTSGNTEAFF	TGTGCCAGCAGCACTTCAGGGAACACTGAAGCTTTCTTT
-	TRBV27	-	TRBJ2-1	CASNQLRAVGDEQFF	TGTGCCAGCAACCAATTGAGGGCCGTTGGCGATGAGCAGTTCTTC
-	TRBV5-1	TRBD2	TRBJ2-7	CATNRGDSYEQYF	TGCGCCACCAACCGGGGGGATAGCTACGAGCAGTACTTC
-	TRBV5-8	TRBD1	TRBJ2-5	CASNLWGQPSQETQYF	TGTGCCAGCAACCTTTGGGGACAGCCCTCCCAAGAGACCCAGTACTTC
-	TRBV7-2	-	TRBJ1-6	CASSSARAGSPLHF	TGTGCCAGCAGCTCCGCGAGGGCGGGTTCACCCCTCCACTTT